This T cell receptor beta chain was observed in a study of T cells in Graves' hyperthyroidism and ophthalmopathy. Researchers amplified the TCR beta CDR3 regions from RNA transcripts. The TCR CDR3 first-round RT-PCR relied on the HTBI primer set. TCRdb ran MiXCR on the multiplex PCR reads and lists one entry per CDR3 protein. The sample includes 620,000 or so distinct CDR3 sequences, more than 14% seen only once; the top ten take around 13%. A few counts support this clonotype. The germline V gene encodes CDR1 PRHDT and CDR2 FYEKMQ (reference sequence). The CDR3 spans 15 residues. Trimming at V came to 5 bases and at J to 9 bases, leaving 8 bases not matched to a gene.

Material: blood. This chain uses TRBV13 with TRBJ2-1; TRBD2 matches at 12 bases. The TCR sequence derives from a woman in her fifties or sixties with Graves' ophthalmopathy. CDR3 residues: CASSAGLAGTREQFF. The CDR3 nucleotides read TGTGCCAGCAGCGCTGGACTAGCGGGAACTCGTGAGCAGTTCTTC. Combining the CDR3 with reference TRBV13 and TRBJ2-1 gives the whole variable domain AAGVIQSPRHLIKEKRETATLKCYPIPRHDTVYWYQQGPGQDPQFLISFYEKMQSDKGSIPDRFSAQQFSDYHSELNMSSLELGDSALYFCASSAGLAGTREQFFGPGTRLTVL.